This is a list of T cell receptor beta chains from one sample in a study of blood T cell repertoires in COVID-19. Sequenced by immunoSEQ multiplex PCR; TCRdb stores in-frame clones only, minus some. Of 150,000 to 200,000 clones in the sample, more than 70% are singletons; the top ten hold about 20%. The sequencing sample was made of peripheral blood. These receptors all stem from a person aged 65 to 79 with COVID-19, enrolled during active disease. The CDR3 runs from the conserved cysteine through the conserved F or W. A D gene is named only where the DNA matches it firmly. Clone size is not always given. Where it is, it says once, few, many or a class for expanded clones.

J: TRBJ2-2; V: TRBV10-3; D: TRBD2; length: 14; size: -; CDR3: CASKLAGATGELFF; DNA: TGTGCCTCAAAACTAGCGGGAGCCACCGGGGAGCTGTTTTTT
J: TRBJ2-7; V: TRBV3-1/TRBV3-2; D: -; length: 14; size: -; CDR3: CASSLGLLSYEQYF; DNA: TGTGCCAGCAGCCTTGGACTCCTCTCCTACGAGCAGTACTTC
J: TRBJ2-1; V: TRBV5-1; D: TRBD2; length: 16; size: -; CDR3: CASSTFSGGLYNEQFF; DNA: TGCGCCAGCAGCACCTTTAGCGGGGGGCTCTACAATGAGCAGTTCTTC
J: TRBJ2-5; V: TRBV2; D: TRBD1; length: 15; size: -; CDR3: CASIPDRGRGETQYF; DNA: TGTGCCAGCATCCCAGACAGGGGGCGCGGGGAGACCCAGTACTTC
J: TRBJ1-5; V: TRBV7-2; D: -; length: 13; size: -; CDR3: CAIRGREGQPQHF; DNA: TGTGCCATTAGGGGCAGGGAGGGTCAGCCCCAGCATTTT
J: TRBJ1-5; V: TRBV3-1/TRBV3-2; D: TRBD1; length: 14; size: -; CDR3: CASSPGDRREPQHF; DNA: TGTGCCAGCAGCCCCGGGGACAGGAGGGAGCCCCAGCATTTT
J: TRBJ1-6; V: TRBV6-2/TRBV6-3; D: -; length: 15; size: few; CDR3: CASSYGGTISSPLHF; DNA: TGTGCCAGCAGTTACGGGGGGACGATCAGTTCACCCCTCCACTTT
J: TRBJ2-3; V: TRBV28; D: TRBD1; length: 14; size: few; CDR3: CASRRTGRTDTQYF; DNA: TGTGCCAGCAGGCGGACAGGGAGAACAGATACGCAGTATTTT
J: TRBJ1-2; V: TRBV10-3; D: -; length: 16; size: -; CDR3: CAISEERSTPNYGYTF; DNA: TGTGCCATCAGTGAAGAGCGTTCGACCCCTAACTATGGCTACACCTTC
J: TRBJ2-1; V: TRBV9; D: TRBD2; length: 17; size: -; CDR3: CASSGATSGVYYNEQFF; DNA: TGTGCCAGCAGCGGAGCAACTAGCGGGGTTTACTACAATGAGCAGTTCTTC
J: TRBJ1-6; V: TRBV11-2; D: -; length: 15; size: -; CDR3: CASSLGDRVNSPLHF; DNA: TGTGCCAGCAGCTTGGGAGACCGGGTTAATTCACCCCTCCACTTT
J: TRBJ2-1; V: TRBV5-6; D: -; length: 14; size: -; CDR3: CASSYPTGVREQFF; DNA: TGTGCCAGCAGTTATCCTACGGGAGTTCGGGAGCAGTTCTTC
J: TRBJ1-5; V: TRBV21-1; D: -; length: 14; size: -; CDR3: CASSIRVGNQPQHF; DNA: TGTGCCAGCAGCATACGGGTTGGCAATCAGCCCCAGCATTTT
J: TRBJ2-7; V: TRBV5-6; D: TRBD1; length: 15; size: -; CDR3: CASSESGTGAHEQYF; DNA: TGTGCCAGCAGCGAATCCGGGACAGGGGCCCACGAGCAGTACTTC
J: TRBJ2-7; V: TRBV5-6; D: TRBD1; length: 13; size: -; CDR3: CASSWQGAGEQYF; DNA: TGTGCCAGCAGCTGGCAGGGGGCGGGCGAGCAGTACTTC
J: TRBJ2-7; V: TRBV28; D: -; length: 13; size: -; CDR3: CASSRDNSYEQYF; DNA: TGTGCCAGCAGCCGGGACAACTCCTACGAGCAGTACTTC
J: TRBJ2-7; V: TRBV7-2; D: TRBD1; length: 15; size: -; CDR3: CASSLQGASRYEQYF; DNA: TGTGCCAGCAGCCTACAGGGGGCAAGTAGGTACGAGCAGTACTTC
J: TRBJ1-5; V: TRBV19; D: -; length: 14; size: few; CDR3: CASSISAGNQPQHF; DNA: TGTGCCAGTAGTATTTCGGCGGGCAATCAGCCCCAGCATTTT
J: TRBJ1-4; V: TRBV7-6; D: -; length: 17; size: once; CDR3: CASSLAAAGARGEKLFF; DNA: TGTGCCAGCAGCTTAGCCGCGGCAGGCGCTAGGGGTGAAAAACTGTTTTTT
J: TRBJ1-6; V: TRBV3-1/TRBV3-2; D: TRBD1; length: 18; size: -; CDR3: CASSQGQGATVLNSPLHF; DNA: TGTGCCAGCAGCCAAGGACAGGGGGCGACGGTCCTCAATTCACCCCTCCACTTT
J: TRBJ2-1; V: TRBV5-1; D: TRBD2; length: 19; size: -; CDR3: CASSLGSRSGRDSYNEQFF; DNA: TGCGCCAGCAGCTTGGGTTCTCGTAGCGGGAGAGACTCCTACAATGAGCAGTTCTTC
J: TRBJ2-7; V: TRBV7-8; D: TRBD2; length: 15; size: -; CDR3: CASSLVGGDLYEQYF; DNA: TGTGCCAGCAGCTTAGTGGGGGGGGACCTTTACGAGCAGTACTTC
J: TRBJ1-2; V: TRBV24-1; D: -; length: 14; size: -; CDR3: CATSDGGGVDGYTF; DNA: TGTGCCACCAGTGATGGCGGGGGAGTGGACGGCTACACCTTC